The 11 T cell receptor beta chains presented below share a single source sample, sequenced in a study of cytomegalovirus exposure and HLA in healthy donors. Amplification used 60 Vbeta primers and 13 Jbeta primers. Profiling relied on immunoSEQ multiplex PCR, and the TCRdb table lists in-frame clones only, not all of them. This repertoire shows tens of thousands of clones, around 78% found once; its top ten account for about 0.5%. Sequenced: PBMCs. These receptors were obtained from a man aged 25 to 40 in good health and CMV-seronegative.

The chain employs TRBV9 and TRBJ1-1; D not resolved. V was shortened by 2 bases and J by 1 base, with 12 bases between the two germline ends. This CDR3 spans 15 amino acids. Germline CDR1 and CDR2: SGDLS and YYNGEE. The CDR3 region has the DNA TGTGCCAGCAGCGTGGAAGGTTGGAGGAACACTGAAGCTTTCTTT. It codes for CASSVEGWRNTEAFF.

The rearrangement uses TRBV12-5 and TRBJ2-1; 7 nucleotides align to TRBD2. This CDR3 is 15 amino acids long. Germline-derived CDR1 and CDR2 are LGHNT and FRNRAP. The V segment lost 6 bases and the J segment 7 bases; nucleotides outside the gene matches: 12. The CDR3 nucleotides read TGTGCTAGTGGGCCTAGAATTAGCGGGTCGAATGAGCAGTTCTTC. It specifies CASGPRISGSNEQFF.

The V call is TRBV7-3, the J call TRBJ1-1; D perhaps matches TRBD1 (5 bases). CDR3 length: 15 residues. The V gene lost 5 bases and the J gene lost 5 bases, with 18 bases spanning the gap. Germline assignment: CDR1 SGHTA and CDR2 FQGTGA. CDR3 sequence (DNA): TGTGCCAGCAGCCCCTCGGGGGGGGGTGGGACTGAAGCTTTCTTT. Amino acid sequence: CASSPSGGGGTEAFF.

The chain links TRBV5-6 to TRBJ1-1; D remains ambiguous. Germline lookup yields CDR1 SGHDT and CDR2 YYEEEE. The CDR3 is 12 residues long. V lost 3 bases to trimming and J lost 4 bases, with 7 bases between them. The CDR3 here is CASSSSGTEAFF. In nucleotides, the CDR3 is TGTGCCAGCAGCTCCAGCGGCACTGAAGCTTTCTTT.

DNA for the CDR3: TGCGCCAGCAGCTTGGGCGGACTCAGCAATCAGCCCCAGCATTTT. It codes for CASSLGGLSNQPQHF. The gene calls are TRBV5-1 and TRBJ1-5; D unresolved. Trimming removed 0 bases from V and 1 base from J, with 8 bases in between. The CDR3 runs 15 residues. The germline CDR1 and CDR2 sequences are SGHRS and YFSETQ. The full variable domain, its missing parts supplied by reference TRBV5-1 and TRBJ1-5, is KAGVTQTPRYLIKTRGQQVTLSCSPISGHRSVSWYQQTPGQGLQFLFEYFSETQRNKGNFPGRFSGRQFSNSRSEMNVSTLELGDSALYLCASSLGGLSNQPQHFGDGTRLSIL.

This chain uses TRBV7-9 with TRBJ1-3; TRBD1 matches 8 bases. CDR3 length equals 15 residues. V dropped 2 bases and J dropped 4; count of bases not matched to a gene: 4. CDR1 and CDR2 (germline): SEHNR, FQNEAQ (reference sequence). The CDR3 loop is CASSLLTGVGNTIYF. CDR3 in DNA: TGTGCCAGCAGCTTATTGACAGGGGTAGGAAACACCATATATTTT.

The V gene is TRBV6-6, the J gene TRBJ1-2; TRBD1 agrees at 9 bases. Losses at the gene ends were 5 bases for V and 8 bases for J; bases not matched to a gene: 9. The germline CDR1 and CDR2 sequences are MNHNY and SVGAGI (reference sequence). CDR3 length: 14 amino acids. CDR3 region: CASSTTTGGGGYTF. The CDR3 coding sequence is TGTGCCAGCAGTACCACGACAGGGGGTGGCGGCTACACCTTC.

The CDR3 nucleotides are TGTGCCAGCAGCTCAGGGCTGCTAGCCAAAAACATTCAGTACTTC. Protein sequence: CASSSGLLAKNIQYF. This chain joins TRBV5-8 and TRBJ2-4, with D tentatively TRBD1 (5 bases). In germline, CDR1 is SGHTS, CDR2 YDEGEE. V lost 3 bases to trimming and J lost 0 bases, with 10 bases between them. This CDR3 comprises 15 residues.

Written as DNA, the CDR3 is TGTGCCAGCAGCCAAGATAACCTCAGGAGGGAGTTCCAAGAGACCCAGTACTTC. Protein sequence: CASSQDNLRREFQETQYF. This chain links TRBV4-2 with TRBJ2-5; tentatively, D is TRBD2 (6 bases). Germline-derived CDR1 and CDR2 are LGHNA and YNFKEQ. This CDR3 has 18 residues. V was cut by 0 bases and J by 1 base, with 18 bases left in between.

The rearrangement joins TRBV9 to TRBJ1-5; D perhaps matches TRBD1 (5 bases). V dropped 3 bases and J dropped 6 bases, with 13 bases sitting between them. The CDR3 has 14 amino acids. Germline CDR1 reads SGDLS; CDR2 reads YYNGEE. The CDR3 is CASSGQGWGQPQHF. DNA for the CDR3: TGTGCCAGCAGCGGCCAGGGTTGGGGTCAGCCCCAGCATTTT.

This rearrangement joins TRBV10-2 to TRBJ2-3; 7 bases map to TRBD1. The germline gives CDR1 WSHSY, CDR2 SAAADI. The CDR3 is 14 residues long. Unmatched junction bases numbered 5, after V lost 6 bases and J lost 2 bases. The CDR3 DNA sequence: TGCGCCAGCAGGACAGGGACCTACACAGATACGCAGTATTTT. It yields the protein CASRTGTYTDTQYF.